These 32 T cell receptor beta chains came from one sample sequenced in a study of blood T cells in healthy people across ages. A second PCR, run for about 7 to 11 cycles, used a sample-barcoded 5' primer plus a J-beta primer mix. TCRdb reanalysed the 5' RACE reads using MiXCR and keeps one entry per CDR3 protein. This table has 1.8 million or so distinct CDR3 sequences, approximately 40% appearing once. The specimen sequenced was blood. The source is a human donor in good health.

This clonotype was counted a few times. This chain joins TRBV6-2 or TRBV6-3 and TRBJ2-4, with D maybe TRBD2 (5 bases). The length of the CDR3 is 13 residues. CDR1 is MNHEY, CDR2 SVGEGT, per germline. The V end lost 5 bases, the J end lost 7 bases, and 12 bases lay between the germline ends. The CDR3 coding sequence is TGTGCCAGCAGTCAACCCGGGATTAACATTCAGTACTTC. It codes for CASSQPGINIQYF.

This clonotype has more than one count but fewer than ten. V and J are TRBV7-2 and TRBJ1-5; tentatively, D is TRBD1 (5 bases). The CDR3 spans 15 residues. The germline CDR1 and CDR2 sequences are SGHTA and FQGNSA. V dropped 0 bases and J dropped 6 bases, with 12 bases sitting between them. The CDR3 DNA sequence: TGTGCCAGCAGCTTAGCCAGGGAAGGTAGTCAGCCCCAGCATTTT. It is translated as CASSLAREGSQPQHF. Full variable domain (rest looked up from reference TRBV7-2 and TRBJ1-5): GAGVSQSPSNKVTEKGKDVELRCDPISGHTALYWYRQSLGQGLEFLIYFQGNSAPDKSGLPSDRFSAERTGGSVSTLTIQRTQQEDSAVYLCASSLAREGSQPQHFGDGTRLSIL.

CDR3 bases: TGCGCCAGCAAGGGGGAGAGTGCTGAAGCTTTCTTT. This gives the protein CASKGESAEAFF. This chain connects TRBV4-3 to TRBJ1-1, with D perhaps matching TRBD1 (6 bases). V lost 7 bases and J 6 bases, leaving 12 bases between the germline ends. Germline V gene data show CDR1 as LGHNA and CDR2 as YSLEER. The length of the CDR3 is 12 residues.

This rearrangement joins TRBV4-3 to TRBJ1-1; no firm D call. The CDR3 runs 16 residues. Trimming took off 4 bases at V and 0 bases at J, with 15 bases between the two ends. Germline loops: CDR1 LGHNA, CDR2 YSLEER. In DNA form, the CDR3 reads TGCGCCAGCAGCCGCGGTCGGAGACACCTGAACACTGAAGCTTTCTTT. Protein: CASSRGRRHLNTEAFF.

The chain is built from TRBV28 and TRBJ2-7, with 8 nucleotides matching TRBD2. The CDR3 has 15 residues. Germline V gene data show CDR1 as MDHEN and CDR2 as SYDVKM. After removal of 6 bases from V and 4 bases from J, the junction contained 11 bases not matched to a gene. The CDR3 DNA reads TGTGCCAGCAGCCGACCCGGGACTAGGGGGTACGAGCAGTACTTC. Its protein product is CASSRPGTRGYEQYF. The full variable domain, rest sourced from reference TRBV28 and TRBJ2-7, is DVKVTQSSRYLVKRTGEKVFLECVQDMDHENMFWYRQDPGLGLRLIYFSYDVKMKEKGDIPEGYSVSREKKERFSLILESASTNQTSMYLCASSRPGTRGYEQYFGPGTRLTVT.

V and J are TRBV7-9 and TRBJ1-1; no reliable D call. CDR1 SEHNR and CDR2 FQNEAQ come from the germline V gene (reference sequence). V was shortened by 6 bases and J by 0 bases, with 17 bases between the two germline ends. The CDR3 consists of 16 residues. DNA for the CDR3: TGTGCCAGCAGTCCATACTACAGCAGTGTGAACACTGAAGCTTTCTTT. This encodes CASSPYYSSVNTEAFF.

DNA for the CDR3: TGCAGCGTGGATGGGGGATTGGGTGAAAAACTGTTTTTT. It codes for CSVDGGLGEKLFF. This sequence joins TRBV29-1 and TRBJ1-4; tentatively, D is TRBD1 (5 bases). CDR1 and CDR2 (germline): SQVTM, ANQGSEA. Trimming pared 6 bases from V and 7 bases from J, leaving 15 bases between. The CDR3 runs to 13 residues.

The CDR3 here is CASSWVDRGWEQFF. CDR3 nucleotides: TGTGCCAGCAGCTGGGTGGACAGGGGTTGGGAGCAGTTCTTC. The rearrangement uses TRBV5-6 and TRBJ2-1; 9 nucleotides align to TRBD1. V gave up 3 bases and J gave up 10 bases; unmatched junction bases: 8. The CDR3 is 14 residues long. Germline V gene lookup returns CDR1 SGHDT and CDR2 YYEEEE. Full variable domain (rest looked up from reference TRBV5-6 and TRBJ2-1): DAGVTQSPTHLIKTRGQQVTLRCSPKSGHDTVSWYQQALGQGPQFIFQYYEEEERQRGNFPDRFSGHQFPNYSSELNVNALLLGDSALYLCASSWVDRGWEQFFGPGTRLTVL.

The rearrangement links TRBV6-5 to TRBJ1-2, with TRBD1 matching over 8 bases. CDR3 length: 13 residues. Germline-derived CDR1 and CDR2 are MNHEY and SVGAGI. Losses at the gene ends were 6 bases for V and 6 bases for J; bases not matched to a gene: 6. CDR3 nucleotide sequence: TGTGCCAGCAGGGGAACAGGGGGGAATGGCTACACCTTC. This gives the protein CASRGTGGNGYTF.

The chain couples TRBV15 to TRBJ2-7; no definite D call. V lost 3 bases, J lost 7 bases, and 19 bases lay in between. The germline CDR1 and CDR2 sequences are LNHNV and YYDKDF (reference sequence). The CDR3 covers 15 residues. CDR3 loop: CATSSVLTLYNEQYF. In DNA, the CDR3 is TGTGCCACCAGCAGTGTATTAACGCTTTACAATGAGCAGTACTTC.

The genes are TRBV7-8 and TRBJ1-3; 7 bases are a match to TRBD1. Losses at the gene ends were 5 bases for V and 2 bases for J; bases not matched to a gene: 9. The CDR3 loop spans 16 amino acids. The germline gives CDR1 SGHVS, CDR2 FQNEAQ. This CDR3 is CASSAVGDSAGNTIYF. The CDR3 DNA is TGTGCCAGCAGCGCCGTAGGGGACAGCGCTGGAAACACCATATATTTT. Complete variable domain (other parts from reference TRBV7-8 and TRBJ1-3): GAGVSQSPRYKVAKRGQDVALRCDPISGHVSLFWYQQALGQGPEFLTYFQNEAQLDKSGLPSDRFFAERPEGSVSTLKIQRTQQEDSAVYLCASSAVGDSAGNTIYFGEGSWLTVV.

The chain combines TRBV5-1 with TRBJ1-5, with D possibly being TRBD1 (6 bases). The CDR3 has 15 residues. The V and J ends lost 0 bases and 6 bases respectively, with 13 bases between them. The V gene's germline CDR1 is SGHRS and CDR2 YFSETQ. CDR3 sequence (DNA): TGCGCCAGCAGCTTGGAAGGGGGGCATGGTCAGCCCCAGCATTTT. Its protein product is CASSLEGGHGQPQHF.

The V gene is TRBV20-1, the J gene TRBJ2-1, with TRBD2 identical over 8 bases. V lost 6 bases and J lost 4; bases outside the gene matches: 11. Germline V gene data show CDR1 as DFQATT and CDR2 as SNEGSKA (reference sequence). CDR3 size: 15 residues. The CDR3 region is CSAIISGGEYNEQFF. The CDR3 coding sequence is TGCAGTGCCATAATAAGCGGGGGAGAGTACAATGAGCAGTTCTTC.

The chain joins TRBV16 to TRBJ1-2; D is unclear. CDR3 length: 14 residues. The ends were cut back, 3 bases at V and 7 bases at J, with 15 bases in the middle. Germline lookup yields CDR1 KGHSY and CDR2 FQNENV. For the CDR3, the DNA is TGTGCCAGCAGCCACGGAATCAGAGGCGGTGGCTACACCTTC. It yields the protein CASSHGIRGGGYTF.

This clonotype came up a few times. The rearrangement joins TRBV4-3 to TRBJ1-6, with D possibly matching TRBD1 (5 bases). This CDR3 has 16 amino acids. The ends were cut back, 2 bases at V and 1 base at J, with 9 bases in the middle. Germline V gives CDR1 LGHNA, CDR2 YSLEER. Here the CDR3 reads CASSQMTASYNSPLHF. For the CDR3, the DNA is TGCGCCAGCAGCCAAATGACAGCGTCCTATAATTCACCCCTCCACTTT.

This clonotype was recorded once. A much bigger clone sits one base away, suggesting this may be a read error. V gene TRBV9 combines with J gene TRBJ1-2, with 8 positions matching TRBD1. Germline CDR1 and CDR2: SGDLS and YYNGEE. V shed 4 bases and J 4 bases; nucleotides not matched to a gene: 9. This CDR3 has 15 amino acids. The DNA for the CDR3 is TGTGCCAGCAGCCCCACAGGGGGGGCCTTCTATGGCTACACCTTC. This codes for CASSPTGGAFYGYTF.

CDR3 sequence reads: CASSPAPGQKGHLTSTDTQYF. CDR3 nucleotides: TGTGCCAGCAGCCCAGCTCCGGGACAGAAGGGCCACCTTACTAGCACAGATACGCAGTATTTT. V usage is TRBV7-8 and J usage is TRBJ2-3, with 7 bases lining up with TRBD1. Germline CDR1 is SGHVS and CDR2 is FQNEAQ. This CDR3 has 21 residues. V gave up 5 bases and J gave up 0 bases; unmatched junction bases: 23.

The rearrangement joins TRBV11-2 to TRBJ2-5; the D call may be TRBD1 or TRBD2 (5 bases each). The J call may be faulty, since TRBJ2-7 better matches the DNA end. Germline CDR1 is SGHAT and CDR2 is FQNNGV. The CDR3 length is 14 residues. For the CDR3, the DNA is TGTGCCAGCAGCGGGGGTTGGGGACCCTACGAGCAGTACTTC. Translated, it gives CASSGGWGPYEQYF.

This clonotype has just one count. The chain uses TRBV29-1 and TRBJ1-1; 8 bases are a match to TRBD1. The germline CDR1 and CDR2 sequences are SQVTM and ANQGSEA. This CDR3 contains 15 residues. Losses at the gene ends were 4 bases for V and 4 bases for J; bases not matched to a gene: 11. CDR3 sequence reads: CSVADRAPGGTEAFF. As DNA, the CDR3 is TGCAGCGTTGCGGACAGGGCCCCTGGGGGCACTGAAGCTTTCTTT.

Only a few counts were recorded for this clonotype. This chain joins TRBV4-3 and TRBJ2-5; D could derive from TRBD1 or TRBD2 (6 bases each). The germline V and J ends were trimmed by 0 bases and 3 bases, with 14 bases remaining between them. Germline lookup yields CDR1 LGHNA and CDR2 YSLEER. The length of the CDR3 is 16 residues. CDR3 nucleotides: TGCGCCAGCAGCCAAGATTATCGGGGGCTGGAAGAGACCCAGTACTTC. Residues: CASSQDYRGLEETQYF.

This clonotype was counted a few times. The rearrangement links TRBV10-3 to TRBJ2-7, with 7 bases matching TRBD2. Per germline, CDR1 ENHRY and CDR2 SYGVKD. The CDR3 length is 13 residues. J gave up 4 bases and V 11 bases, and 11 bases lay outside the gene matches. The chain's CDR3 is CAASSGTSYEQYF. CDR3 in DNA: TGTGCCGCCTCTAGCGGCACATCGTACGAGCAGTACTTC.

This clonotype was counted at least ten times. The chain uses TRBV24-1 and TRBJ2-3; tentatively, D is TRBD2 (6 bases). The length of the CDR3 is 12 residues. From germline, CDR1 is KGHDR and CDR2 SFDVKD. V was cut by 4 bases and J by 7 bases, with 8 bases left in between. This CDR3 is CATSEGGNTQYF. The CDR3, as DNA: TGTGCCACCAGTGAGGGCGGGAATACGCAGTATTTT.

This chain connects TRBV6-6 to TRBJ2-1; weak D call: TRBD1 (5 bases). Germline V CDR1 and CDR2: MNHNY, SVGAGI (reference sequence). CDR3 size: 14 residues. Trimming removed 0 bases from V and 5 bases from J, with 8 bases in between. The CDR3 loop reads CASSYSGPNNEQFF. The CDR3 coding sequence is TGTGCCAGCAGTTACTCGGGGCCAAACAATGAGCAGTTCTTC.

The sample holds one count of this clonotype. A clone one base away is much larger, so this may be a read error. V usage is TRBV7-2 and J usage is TRBJ2-1; perhaps TRBD1 as D (7 bases). CDR1 SGHTA and CDR2 FQGNSA come from the germline V gene. This CDR3 has 15 amino acids. Trimming shortened V by 8 bases and J by 3 bases, and 17 bases separated the two germline ends. Written as DNA, the CDR3 is TGTGCCAGCGGCGGGGACAGAGGAATCTACAATGAGCAGTTCTTC. Translating it yields CASGGDRGIYNEQFF.

This clonotype showed up just once. The chain recombines TRBV7-2 with TRBJ2-1; 8 nucleotides agree with TRBD2. The CDR3 loop spans 14 amino acids. Trimming cost V 7 bases and J 2 bases; bases outside gene matches: 4. CDR1 SGHTA and CDR2 FQGNSA come from the germline V gene. CDR3 residues: CASTEAGAYNEQFF. The CDR3, as DNA: TGTGCCAGCACCGAAGCGGGGGCCTACAATGAGCAGTTCTTC.

This rearrangement joins TRBV3-1 to TRBJ1-1; D remains ambiguous. The CDR3 spans 13 residues. Trimming removed 3 bases from V and 4 bases from J, with 9 bases in between. Germline V gene data show CDR1 as LGHDT and CDR2 as YNNKEL (reference sequence). The CDR3 DNA sequence: TGTGCCAGCAGCCAGTTGACGTTCACTGAAGCTTTCTTT. Amino acids: CASSQLTFTEAFF.

The J gene is TRBJ2-1, the V gene TRBV14; 9 bases are a match to TRBD2. V lost 4 bases, J lost 7 bases, and 8 bases stayed unmatched. From germline, CDR1 is SGHDN and CDR2 FVKESK. There are 15 residues in the CDR3. The CDR3 spells CASSPLRGGLNEQFF. CDR3 DNA: TGTGCCAGCAGCCCGTTGCGGGGGGGCCTTAATGAGCAGTTCTTC.

The rearrangement joins TRBV7-2 to TRBJ2-5; 9 positions agree with TRBD2. The DNA end lines up better with TRBJ2-7; the J call may be wrong. The CDR3 contains 14 residues. Germline values: CDR1 SGHTA, CDR2 FQGNSA. The CDR3 protein is CASSSLAGFYEQYF. The DNA of the CDR3 is TGTGCCAGCAGCTCCCTAGCGGGGTTCTACGAGCAGTACTTC.

Concerning this clonotype itself: One junction end disagrees with the germline gene, perhaps due to a read error. The V gene is TRBV6-5, the J gene TRBJ2-3; 8 bases are shared with TRBD2. The CDR3 consists of 15 residues. The germline gives CDR1 MNHEY, CDR2 SVGAGI. For the CDR3, the DNA is TGTGCCAGCACTTACGGGGGGGTTGGCACAGATACGCAGTATTTT. Translated: CASTYGGVGTDTQYF.

This clonotype was observed a handful of times. In nucleotides, the CDR3 is TGTGCCAGCAGAATCGGTACGGGGGCATCTCAGCCCCAGCATTTT. This encodes CASRIGTGASQPQHF. The genes are TRBV12-3 or TRBV12-4 and TRBJ1-5, with D perhaps TRBD1 (6 bases). V was pared by 6 bases and J by 6 bases, with 18 bases between. CDR3 length: 15 residues.

The rearrangement joins TRBV10-3 to TRBJ1-2; 9 nucleotides line up with TRBD1. The V gene's germline CDR1 is ENHRY and CDR2 SYGVKD. The CDR3 extends over 13 amino acids. After removal of 6 bases from V and 5 bases from J, the junction contained 4 bases not matched to a gene. The CDR3 sequence is CAISWDRAYGYTF. CDR3 coding DNA: TGTGCCATCAGCTGGGACAGGGCGTATGGCTACACCTTC.

This clonotype turned up a few times. The gene calls are TRBV9 and TRBJ1-2, with TRBD1 as a possible D gene (6 bases). V lost 0 bases, J lost 4 bases, and 7 bases lay in between. CDR1 is SGDLS, CDR2 YYNGEE, per germline. The CDR3 totals 13 residues. Here the CDR3 DNA reads TGTGCCAGCAGCGTAGCGGACAGCTATGGCTACACCTTC. This translates into CASSVADSYGYTF. Filled out from reference TRBV9 and TRBJ1-2, the complete variable domain reads DSGVTQTPKHLITATGQRVTLRCSPRSGDLSVYWYQQSLDQGLQFLIQYYNGEERAKGNILERFSAQQFPDLHSELNLSSLELGDSALYFCASSVADSYGYTFGSGTRLTVV.